Listed here are 7 T cell receptor beta chains from one sample, sequenced in a study of T cells in Graves' hyperthyroidism and ophthalmopathy. The source material, RNA transcripts, was used to amplify TCR beta CDR3 regions. A set of HTBI primers served as the primers for a first-round RT-PCR of the TCR CDR3. One entry per CDR3 protein results from TCRdb running MiXCR on the multiplex PCR reads. This sample yields around 34,000 distinct CDR3 sequences, of which approximately 52% are seen a single time; 25% belongs to the top ten. The sequenced sample consisted of blood. The receptors were sampled from a woman aged 40 to 50 with Graves' ophthalmopathy.

The rearrangement links TRBV2 to TRBJ1-5, with 9 bases aligning to TRBD1. V dropped 5 bases and J dropped 4; count of bases not matched to a gene: 6. Germline values: CDR1 SNHLY, CDR2 FYNNEI. CDR3 length: 15 amino acids. The CDR3 DNA follows: TGTGCCAGCAGTTCGGGACAGGGACCGAATCAGCCCCAGCATTTT. This encodes CASSSGQGPNQPQHF. The variable domain in full, completed from reference TRBV2 and TRBJ1-5, reads EPEVTQTPSHQVTQMGQEVILRCVPISNHLYFYWYRQILGQKVEFLVSFYNNEISEKSEIFDDQFSVERPDGSNFTLKIRSTKLEDSAMYFCASSSGQGPNQPQHFGDGTRLSIL.

This clonotype rates as medium-sized (0.01 to 0.1%). DNA of the CDR3: TGTGCCAGCAGCTGGACTAGCGGGACAGATACGCAGTATTTT. Amino acid sequence: CASSWTSGTDTQYF. The chain recombines TRBV7-6 with TRBJ2-3, with TRBD2 matching 11 bases. After removal of 4 bases from V and 3 bases from J, the junction contained 0 bases not matched to a gene. Germline CDR1 SGHVS, CDR2 FNYEAQ. This CDR3 region has 14 residues.

Notes on this clonotype: With a much larger clone just one base away, this may be a read error. The conserved closing phenylalanine or tryptophan is absent in this CDR3, likely reflecting a read error. This chain links TRBV5-1 with TRBJ1-1; the D is unclear. V shed 0 bases and J shed 0 bases, with 6 bases lying between them. Germline V gene sequence: CDR1 SGHRS, CDR2 YFSETQ. The length of the CDR3 is 14 residues. This chain's CDR3 is CASSLGIVNTEAFS. CDR3 nucleotides: TGCGCCAGCAGCTTGGGAATAGTGAACACTGAAGCTTTCTCT.

This clonotype has ten or more counts. The chain links TRBV19 to TRBJ2-1; no reliable D call. The germline V gene has CDR1 LNHDA and CDR2 SQIVND (reference sequence). Trimming removed 4 bases at V and 1 base at J, with 11 bases between. The CDR3 runs to 15 residues. CDR3 residues: CASSTEAYSYNEQFF. In nucleotides, the CDR3 is TGTGCCAGTAGTACCGAGGCCTATTCCTACAATGAGCAGTTCTTC.

This clonotype was detected many times. The V gene is TRBV6-1, the J gene TRBJ1-6; TRBD1 agrees at 10 bases. The trim removed 6 bases at V and 6 bases at J, leaving 5 bases unmatched. This CDR3 has 15 residues. The germline gives CDR1 MNHNS, CDR2 SASEGT. CDR3 sequence reads: CASRGGTGANSPLHF. DNA of the CDR3: TGTGCCAGCAGGGGGGGGACAGGGGCTAATTCACCCCTCCACTTT.

There are a few counts of this clonotype. The rearrangement links TRBV28 to TRBJ2-3, with 11 bases matching TRBD2. V dropped 6 bases and J dropped 8; count of bases not matched to a gene: 10. In germline, CDR1 is MDHEN, CDR2 SYDVKM. The CDR3 runs 15 residues. The CDR3 spells CASRTGLAGAGTQYF. CDR3 coding DNA: TGTGCCAGCAGGACCGGACTAGCGGGTGCCGGTACGCAGTATTTT.

In the case of this clonotype: Being one base from a much bigger clone, this may be a read error. The chain links TRBV24-1 to TRBJ1-1; D uncertain. The CDR3 loop spans 14 amino acids. In germline, CDR1 is KGHDR, CDR2 SFDVKD. Trimming pared 5 bases from V and 2 bases from J, leaving 11 bases between. In DNA form, the CDR3 reads TGTGCCACCAGTGGCGAAAATTTCAACACTGAAGCTTTCTTT. Residues: CATSGENFNTEAFF.